This entry lists 14 T cell receptor beta chains sequenced from one sample in a study of CD8 T cells in Susac syndrome. Reverse transcription of roughly 0.45 to 1 ug RNA used random hexamers. A single record per CDR3 protein comes from TCRdb applying MiXCR to the immunoSEQ multiplex PCR reads. The sample lists about 120,000 distinct CDR3 sequences, roughly 94% seen once, with about 0.098% in the top ten. Sequencing input: CD4+ T cells from PBMCs. The receptors here all came from a human donor in good health.

The chain has TRBV20-1 and TRBJ2-3; the match to TRBD2 covers 10 bases. This CDR3 is 14 amino acids long. Trimming at V came to 1 base and at J to 6 bases, leaving 4 bases not matched to a gene. Germline V CDR1 and CDR2: DFQATT, SNEGSKA (reference sequence). The CDR3 region has the DNA TGCAGTGCTAGAGTTAGCGGGAGGAGGGATACGCAGTATTTT. Translation gives CSARVSGRRDTQYF.

This clonotype was seen once. J is TRBJ1-1 and V is TRBV29-1; TRBD1 aligns across 7 bases. Germline-derived CDR1 and CDR2 are SQVTM and ANQGSEA. Germline trimming cut 7 bases from V and 5 bases from J; bases unmatched to any gene: 10. The CDR3 is 13 residues long. The CDR3 DNA reads as TGCAGCGCCGACGTAGCCAGGGGGACTGAAGCTTTCTTT. Translated: CSADVARGTEAFF.

This clonotype has only one observation. J is TRBJ2-7 and V is TRBV20-1; D unclear. Germline CDR1 reads DFQATT; CDR2 reads SNEGSKA (reference sequence). This CDR3 contains 13 residues. The V end was cut by 6 bases, the J end by 3 bases, with 15 bases between. The CDR3 nucleotides read TGCAGTGCCCCTGGTAGAGCCGACTACGAGCAGTACTTC. It translates to CSAPGRADYEQYF.

The chain joins TRBV12-3 or TRBV12-4 to TRBJ2-1, with no clear D. The CDR3 is 13 amino acids. With 6 bases removed from V and 2 bases from J, the gap between germline ends came to 8 bases. CDR3 loop: CASSLVPYNEQFF. The CDR3 DNA sequence: TGTGCCAGCAGCCTAGTTCCCTACAATGAGCAGTTCTTC.

As DNA, the CDR3 is TGTGCCAGCAGCATTGGGACTTACAATGAGCAGTTCTTC. Its protein is CASSIGTYNEQFF. The genes are TRBV7-8 and TRBJ2-1, with D possibly TRBD2 on 6 matching bases. Trimming took off 5 bases at V and 4 bases at J, with 9 bases between the two ends. The CDR3 spans 13 residues. CDR1 and CDR2 from the germline V gene are SGHVS and FQNEAQ.

This chain connects TRBV15 to TRBJ2-5, with 9 bases lining up with TRBD1. The CDR3 contains 15 residues. Germline CDR1 LNHNV, CDR2 YYDKDF (reference sequence). J was trimmed by 4 bases and V by 6 bases; bases with no gene match: 9. CDR3 DNA sequence: TGTGCCACCAGACGGACAGGGGCGGGAACAGAGACCCAGTACTTC. This sequence encodes CATRRTGAGTETQYF.

This chain uses TRBV27 with TRBJ2-6, with 8 bases that match TRBD1. Germline CDR1 MNHEY, CDR2 SMNVEV (reference sequence). CDR3 length: 18 residues. Losses at the gene ends were 6 bases for V and 1 base for J; bases not matched to a gene: 11. The CDR3 DNA reads TGTGCCAGCAGCTTTTATACGCAGGGGGCATCTGGGGCCAACGTCCTGACTTTC. Residues: CASSFYTQGASGANVLTF.

This rearrangement joins TRBV10-2 to TRBJ2-1; 9 bases fit TRBD2. There are 17 residues in the CDR3. V lost 0 bases, J lost 8 bases, and 11 bases stayed unmatched. Germline V CDR1 and CDR2: WSHSY, SAAADI. This chain's CDR3 is CASSESYSSGVRDEQFF. CDR3 DNA sequence: TGCGCCAGCAGTGAGTCGTATTCTAGCGGGGTGAGGGATGAGCAGTTCTTC.

The chain uses TRBV9 and TRBJ1-2; tentatively, D is TRBD1 (6 bases). The germline V gene encodes CDR1 SGDLS and CDR2 YYNGEE. The CDR3 runs 18 residues. Trimming pared 1 base from V and 1 base from J, leaving 20 bases between. CDR3: CASSVRDTGKAFNYGYTF. DNA of the CDR3: TGTGCCAGCAGCGTAAGGGATACAGGGAAAGCGTTTAACTATGGCTACACCTTC.

The chain has TRBV27 and TRBJ2-1; D ambiguous. Germline CDR1 reads MNHEY; CDR2 reads SMNVEV (reference sequence). This CDR3 comprises 14 residues. The V end lost 7 bases, the J end lost 2 bases, and 12 bases lay between the germline ends. The CDR3 DNA reads as TGTGCCAGCACCAAAGGGTATACCTACAATGAGCAGTTCTTC. This codes for CASTKGYTYNEQFF.

As DNA, the CDR3 is TGTGCCAGCAGCCAAAGGGACAGAGGGCAGCCCCAGCATTTT. Its protein is CASSQRDRGQPQHF. The gene calls are TRBV3-1 and TRBJ1-5, with TRBD1 identical over 7 bases. Losses at the gene ends were 2 bases for V and 7 bases for J; bases not matched to a gene: 5. The V gene's germline CDR1 is LGHDT and CDR2 YNNKEL (reference sequence). The CDR3 covers 14 residues.

This chain links TRBV18 with TRBJ2-5; a weak D match, TRBD1 (5 bases). The germline V gene has CDR1 KGHSH and CDR2 LQKENI. This CDR3 has 16 residues. Trimming took off 0 bases at V and 2 bases at J, with 13 bases between the two ends. CDR3 residues: CASSPPIQGWQETQYF. The CDR3, as DNA: TGTGCCAGCTCACCACCGATCCAGGGTTGGCAAGAGACCCAGTACTTC.

The chain combines TRBV18 with TRBJ2-7; D unclear. The CDR3 has 15 residues. V lost 6 bases, J lost 2 bases, and 17 bases lay in between. Germline values: CDR1 KGHSH, CDR2 LQKENI. CDR3 sequence reads: CASSLSRQSTYEQYF. The DNA of the CDR3 is TGTGCCAGCTCCCTATCCCGACAATCTACCTACGAGCAGTACTTC.

The chain joins TRBV5-4 to TRBJ2-5; 8 nucleotides agree with TRBD1. Trimming at V came to 0 bases and at J to 5 bases, leaving 9 bases not matched to a gene. Germline CDR1 SGHNT, CDR2 YYREEE (reference sequence). The CDR3 is made up of 16 amino acids. The CDR3 spells CASSLGDRGSQETQYF. CDR3 bases: TGTGCCAGCAGCTTGGGCGACAGGGGATCACAGGAGACCCAGTACTTC.